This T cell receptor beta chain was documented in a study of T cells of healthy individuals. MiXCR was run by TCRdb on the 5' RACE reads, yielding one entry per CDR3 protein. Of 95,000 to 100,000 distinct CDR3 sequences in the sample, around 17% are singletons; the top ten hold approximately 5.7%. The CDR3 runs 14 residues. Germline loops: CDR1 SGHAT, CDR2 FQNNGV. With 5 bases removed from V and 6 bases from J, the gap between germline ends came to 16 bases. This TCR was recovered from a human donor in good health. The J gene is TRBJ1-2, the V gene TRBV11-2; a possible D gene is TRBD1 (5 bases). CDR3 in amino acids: CASSRAFDSHGYTF. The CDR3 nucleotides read TGTGCCAGCAGCCGCGCATTCGACAGCCATGGCTACACCTTC.